This T cell receptor (beta chain) was found in a study of cytomegalovirus exposure and HLA in healthy donors. CDR3 length equals 14 residues. V was pared by 2 bases and J by 4 bases, with 11 bases between. The V gene's germline CDR1 is GTSNPN and CDR2 SVGIG (reference sequence). This clone was seen only a few times. Its antigen is not identified. Use of 60 Vbeta and 13 Jbeta primers characterized the PCR. The table came from immunoSEQ multiplex PCR; TCRdb's copy has only in-frame clones and leaves some out. This table has around 94,000 clones, 78% appearing once. Points from the study as a whole: The study listed roughly 150 cytomegalovirus-associated TCR beta chains. Certain sequence variants were highly shared and formed a cluster, and this cluster was likely a sequencing artifact. Relative to equally common others, HLA-associated TCR beta chains showed greater clonal expansion in a later analysis.

The sequence was obtained from a male donor in good health and CMV-seropositive. The chain is built from TRBV30 and TRBJ2-2, with D uncertain. Sequencing was done on a sample of PBMCs. CDR3 protein: CAWSKTIVTGELFF. For the CDR3, the DNA is TGTGCCTGGAGTAAAACTATAGTCACCGGGGAGCTGTTTTTT.